This T cell receptor beta chain was sequenced for a study of shared clonotypes between healthy human individuals. The study, taken as a whole, reports: The generation probabilities recorded for non-shared clonotypes fell below those of clonotypes shared by all four donors.

The study ran the assay at deep level. Per sorted-subset replicate PCR, input was about 180 ng DNA, representing roughly 29,000 T cell genomes. TCRdb's table, derived via immunoSEQ multiplex PCR, lists solely in-frame clones and lacks some. The sample has about 1.1 million clones; around three quarters are singletons. V lost 5 bases to trimming and J lost 0 bases; unmatched junction nucleotides: 4. The CDR3 totals 16 residues. Germline V gene sequence: CDR1 SGHRS, CDR2 YFSETQ. Details on this clone: What it binds is not known.

The chain couples TRBV5-1 to TRBJ2-6, with 8 bases that match TRBD2. The TCR sequence derives from a man aged 18 to 29 in good health. Some clones in this sample may be carry-over from other donors' samples. The sample consisted of memory CD4+ T cells from PBMCs. Subset indicated: CD45RA-negative fraction. The CDR3 sequence: CASSSGVYSGANVLTF. The DNA of the CDR3 is TGCGCCAGCAGTAGCGGGGTCTACTCTGGGGCCAACGTCCTGACTTTC.